This TCR beta chain was recovered during a study of beta chain features in type 1 diabetes. Study-wide findings and caveats: When cDNA is sequenced, cells with high TCR expression could be over-represented.

TCRB transcripts that were expressed got sequenced, as all of the isolated RNA had been reverse transcribed. Sequencing was performed with immunoSEQ multiplex PCR; in TCRdb, only in-frame clones are kept and a portion is missing. The repertoire includes 150,000 or so clones, less than 9.5% of them detected once, and about 2.5% sits in the top ten. V gave up 6 bases and J gave up 4 bases, with 15 bases separating them. The CDR3 is 14 amino acids. The germline V gene has CDR1 MNHEY and CDR2 SVGAGI. Turning to this clone: What it binds is unknown.

The specimen sequenced was central memory CD4+ T cells from blood. This chain links TRBV6-5 with TRBJ2-5; D may be TRBD1 or TRBD2 (6 bases each). This TCR came from a woman under 30 in good health. CDR3 bases: TGTGCCAGCAGCTACGGGGGCCGGATAGAGACCCAGTACTTC. The encoded protein is CASSYGGRIETQYF.